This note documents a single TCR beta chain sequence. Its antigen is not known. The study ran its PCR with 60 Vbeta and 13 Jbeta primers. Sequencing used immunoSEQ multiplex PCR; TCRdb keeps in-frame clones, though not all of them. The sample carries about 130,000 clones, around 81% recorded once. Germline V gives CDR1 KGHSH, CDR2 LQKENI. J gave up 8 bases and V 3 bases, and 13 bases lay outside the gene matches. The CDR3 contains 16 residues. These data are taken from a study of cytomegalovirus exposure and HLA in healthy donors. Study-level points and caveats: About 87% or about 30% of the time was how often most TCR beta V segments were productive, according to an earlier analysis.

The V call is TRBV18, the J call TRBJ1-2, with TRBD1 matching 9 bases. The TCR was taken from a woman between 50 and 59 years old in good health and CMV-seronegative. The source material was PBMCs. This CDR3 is CASSPSPTGGIFGYTF. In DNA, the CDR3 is TGTGCCAGCTCACCCTCCCCGACAGGGGGGATTTTCGGCTACACCTTC. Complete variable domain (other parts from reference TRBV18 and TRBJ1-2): NAGVMQNPRHLVRRRGQEARLRCSPMKGHSHVYWYRQLPEEGLKFMVYLQKENIIDESGMPKERFSAEFPKEGPSILRIQQVVRGDSAAYFCASSPSPTGGIFGYTFGSGTRLTVV.